The sequence of this T cell receptor (beta chain) was determined in a study of vaccination and CD4 T cells after COVID-19. This sample's treatment: approximately nine-day PBMC culture with coronavirus spike peptide pools or control peptides (ViraFEST assay). As regards this clonotype: Its cognate antigen is unknown.

Researchers used the Oncomine TCR Beta short-read assay to sequence DNA from cultured CD4+ T cells. MiXCR was run by TCRdb on the PCR reads, yielding one entry per CDR3 protein. The sample consists of approximately 15,000 distinct CDR3 sequences, more than 65% of them appearing once. This receptor was taken from a human donor who received a COVID-19 vaccine. Sequenced here: CD4+ T cells from blood, cultured in vitro, sampled after SARS-CoV-2 vaccination.

The CDR3 protein is CATSRVGVQNTEAFF. CDR3 nucleotides: TGTGCCACCAGCAGAGTCGGTGTCCAAAACACTGAAGCTTTCTTT. The J gene is TRBJ1-1, the V gene TRBV15; D gene uncertain. The germline V gene has CDR1 LNHNV and CDR2 YYDKDF (reference sequence). V shed 1 base and J shed 2 bases, with 11 bases lying between them. The CDR3 has 15 amino acids.